A single sample gave rise to the 21 T cell receptor beta chains below, sequenced in a study of cytomegalovirus exposure and HLA in healthy donors. It was with 60 Vbeta and 13 Jbeta primers that the PCR ran. TCRdb's table, derived via immunoSEQ multiplex PCR, lists solely in-frame clones and lacks some. The repertoire holds some 96,000 clones, with more than 70% as singletons. Sequenced sample: PBMCs. The receptors were gathered from an older woman in good health and CMV-seropositive.

The chain recombines TRBV29-1 with TRBJ2-7; 7 bases are a match to TRBD1. Germline CDR1 is SQVTM and CDR2 is ANQGSEA. The CDR3 spans 12 residues. With 5 bases clipped from V and 3 bases from J, the junction kept 4 bases outside the gene matches. The CDR3 DNA follows: TGCAGCGTTTCGACAGGGTTCTACGAGCAGTACTTC. It translates to CSVSTGFYEQYF.

CDR3 loop: CASSFFGGQSSYEQYF. CDR3 DNA: TGTGCCAGCAGCTTCTTTGGCGGGCAGAGCTCCTACGAGCAGTACTTC. V gene TRBV5-6 combines with J gene TRBJ2-7, with D possibly being TRBD2 (5 bases). Germline-derived CDR1 and CDR2 are SGHDT and YYEEEE. The CDR3 extends over 16 amino acids. V lost 2 bases and J lost 0, with 15 bases in between.

This chain links TRBV21-1 with TRBJ2-2; TRBD2, the table's D call, lacks a check against the DNA. TRBV21-1 is tagged as a pseudogene. The CDR3 contains 20 residues. In DNA form, the CDR3 reads TGTGCCAGCAGCAAACCGGAGAAGCTAGCGGGAGACTCGGACACCGGGGAGCTGTTTTTT. Its protein is CASSKPEKLAGDSDTGELFF.

The chain combines TRBV27 with TRBJ2-7, with 9 positions matching TRBD1. Germline V lookup: CDR1 MNHEY, CDR2 SMNVEV (reference sequence). CDR3 length: 14 residues. The V segment lost 5 bases and the J segment 5 bases; nucleotides outside the gene matches: 7. Here the CDR3 reads CASSPGTGYHEQYF. CDR3 DNA: TGTGCCAGCAGTCCCGGGACAGGGTACCACGAGCAGTACTTC.

This chain uses TRBV29-1 with TRBJ2-7; maybe TRBD1 (6 bases). V was shortened by 7 bases and J by 0 bases, with 10 bases between the two germline ends. CDR1 and CDR2 from the germline V gene are SQVTM and ANQGSEA. The CDR3 loop spans 12 amino acids. CDR3 amino acids: CSATGNSYEQYF. The CDR3 DNA reads as TGCAGCGCGACAGGAAACTCCTACGAGCAGTACTTC.

The chain uses TRBV10-3 and TRBJ2-7, with unresolved D. CDR3 length equals 15 residues. Germline loops: CDR1 ENHRY, CDR2 SYGVKD. Trimming took off 3 bases at V and 3 bases at J, with 15 bases between the two ends. CDR3 in amino acids: CAISEINPTFYEQYF. Here the CDR3 DNA reads TGTGCCATCAGTGAAATAAATCCTACTTTCTACGAGCAGTACTTC.

CDR3 amino acids: CASNQGENEQFF. CDR3 sequence (DNA): TGTGCCAGCAATCAGGGGGAGAATGAGCAGTTCTTC. The chain recombines TRBV6-5 with TRBJ2-1; 7 nucleotides match TRBD1. Germline assignment: CDR1 MNHEY and CDR2 SVGAGI. V shed 7 bases, J shed 7 bases, and the junction held 4 bases outside the gene matches. This CDR3 is built from 12 residues.

The chain employs TRBV4-1 and TRBJ2-1, with D possibly being TRBD2 (5 bases). V lost 1 base and J lost 5, with 12 bases in between. Germline assignment: CDR1 MGHRA and CDR2 YSYEKL. The CDR3 extends over 15 amino acids. The CDR3 DNA follows: TGCGCCAGCAGCCAAGGAGGGCCGTTAGACAATGAGCAGTTCTTC. Translating gives CASSQGGPLDNEQFF.

This chain joins TRBV5-1 and TRBJ1-2; 7 bases are a match to TRBD1. V dropped 4 bases and J dropped 6; count of bases not matched to a gene: 21. CDR3 length: 18 residues. CDR1 and CDR2 (germline): SGHRS, YFSETQ. The CDR3 DNA reads TGCGCCAGCAGCCATCGTAAAGGACAGGAAAAACAATCTCATGGCTACACCTTC. It codes for CASSHRKGQEKQSHGYTF.

V and J are TRBV6-5 and TRBJ2-1; 7 positions agree with TRBD2. The CDR3 is 12 residues long. V lost 2 bases and J lost 8; bases outside the gene matches: 0. Per the germline V gene, CDR1 is MNHEY and CDR2 is SVGAGI. CDR3 sequence: CASSYRGDEQFF. Here the CDR3 DNA reads TGTGCCAGCAGTTACCGGGGGGATGAGCAGTTCTTC.

The gene calls are TRBV25-1 and TRBJ2-1; 10 nucleotides agree with TRBD2. From germline, CDR1 is MGHDK and CDR2 SYGVNS. The CDR3 runs to 16 residues. The V gene end was trimmed by 2 bases and the J gene end by 3 bases; junction bases not matched to a gene: 4. In DNA form, the CDR3 reads TGTGCCAGCAGTGAACAAGCGGGAGGGGTCTACAATGAGCAGTTCTTC. It is translated as CASSEQAGGVYNEQFF.

This chain connects TRBV7-8 to TRBJ2-1, with 7 bases identical to TRBD2. Germline V gene data show CDR1 as SGHVS and CDR2 as FQNEAQ. V gave up 3 bases and J gave up 7 bases; unmatched junction bases: 9. This CDR3 region has 15 residues. Written as DNA, the CDR3 is TGTGCCAGCAGCTTTCCTAGCGGAGCAACTAATGAGCAGTTCTTC. This gives the protein CASSFPSGATNEQFF.

V usage is TRBV2 and J usage is TRBJ2-7; maybe TRBD1 (5 bases). CDR1 SNHLY and CDR2 FYNNEI come from the germline V gene. This CDR3 is built from 12 residues. V shed 2 bases and J shed 6 bases, with 8 bases lying between them. The CDR3 bases are TGTGCCAGCAGTGAAACTCAGGGCGAGCAGTACTTC. Its protein is CASSETQGEQYF.

This clone was seen more than once but under ten times. This chain uses TRBV6-6 with TRBJ1-4; no clear D gene. The V gene lost 6 bases and the J gene lost 3 bases, with 11 bases spanning the gap. The length of the CDR3 is 14 residues. Germline V gives CDR1 MNHNY, CDR2 SVGAGI (reference sequence). CDR3 loop: CASRPTRANEKLFF. DNA for the CDR3: TGTGCCAGCAGACCGACTCGGGCTAATGAAAAACTGTTTTTT.

The gene calls are TRBV7-9 and TRBJ1-4; 7 bases are a match to TRBD1. Per germline, CDR1 SEHNR and CDR2 FQNEAQ (reference sequence). The CDR3 sequence is 14 residues long. V shed 5 bases, J shed 4 bases, and the junction held 4 bases outside the gene matches. For the CDR3, the DNA is TGTGCCAGCAGCAGGGGGCGCGGTAATGAAAAACTGTTTTTT. Translation gives CASSRGRGNEKLFF.

The J gene is TRBJ2-1, the V gene TRBV6-1; 8 bases fit TRBD2. Per germline, CDR1 MNHNS and CDR2 SASEGT. The CDR3 is 15 amino acids. The V and J ends lost 3 bases and 2 bases, in that order; junction bases with no gene match: 3. This chain's CDR3 is CASSEISGAYNEQFF. In DNA, the CDR3 is TGTGCCAGCAGTGAGATTAGCGGGGCCTACAATGAGCAGTTCTTC.

The rearrangement uses TRBV6-5 and TRBJ2-4, with a weak D call TRBD1 (5 bases). The CDR3 has 15 amino acids. The V gene lost 4 bases and the J gene lost 0 bases, with 10 bases spanning the gap. Germline V gene lookup returns CDR1 MNHEY and CDR2 SVGAGI. CDR3 amino acids: CASSFRTLAKNIQYF. The CDR3 DNA follows: TGTGCCAGCAGTTTTAGGACATTAGCCAAAAACATTCAGTACTTC.

This chain joins TRBV7-8 and TRBJ1-2, with unresolved D. The V gene lost 3 bases and the J gene lost 10 bases, with 15 bases spanning the gap. CDR3 size: 13 residues. Per the germline V gene, CDR1 is SGHVS and CDR2 is FQNEAQ. The CDR3 loop reads CASSFQTPESYTF. The CDR3 coding sequence is TGTGCCAGCAGCTTTCAGACTCCTGAGTCCTACACCTTC.

This clone was seen only a few times. V usage is TRBV6-1 and J usage is TRBJ2-3, with 7 positions matching TRBD1. V lost 5 bases, J lost 4 bases, and 9 bases stayed unmatched. The CDR3 contains 15 residues. Germline loops: CDR1 MNHNS, CDR2 SASEGT. The CDR3: CASSHYRQGPDTQYF. CDR3 DNA sequence: TGTGCCAGCAGTCACTACAGACAGGGCCCAGATACGCAGTATTTT.

This clone appeared a single time. V is TRBV6-1 and J is TRBJ2-5; 8 bases are a match to TRBD1. Germline values: CDR1 MNHNS, CDR2 SASEGT. V lost 4 bases to trimming and J lost 5 bases; unmatched junction nucleotides: 6. This CDR3 has 14 amino acids. DNA of the CDR3: TGTGCCAGCAGTGTCTCCACAGGGGGGGAGACCCAGTACTTC. Its protein product is CASSVSTGGETQYF.

This rearrangement joins TRBV7-9 to TRBJ2-3; 9 bases map to TRBD2. The CDR3 sequence is 14 residues long. The ends lost 6 bases at V and 3 bases at J; junction bases unmatched: 4. Germline CDR1 SEHNR, CDR2 FQNEAQ (reference sequence). The CDR3 nucleotides are TGTGCCAGCAGGGCGGGAGGGGGAACAGATACGCAGTATTTT. This translates into CASRAGGGTDTQYF. Filled out from reference TRBV7-9 and TRBJ2-3, the complete variable domain reads DTGVSQNPRHKITKRGQNVTFRCDPISEHNRLYWYRQTLGQGPEFLTYFQNEAQLEKSRLLSDRFSAERPKGSFSTLEIQRTEQGDSAMYLCASRAGGGTDTQYFGPGTRLTVL.